The 8 T cell receptor beta chains listed next were all sequenced from one sample in a study of response to subunit inactivated influenza vaccine. TCRdb called the RT-PCR reads again in MiXCR, with one record for every CDR3 protein. The table includes about 160,000 distinct CDR3 sequences, around 11% detected once. The sample was CD8+ T cells sorted from PBMCs, taken about 23 months after vaccination. The source is a man between 50 and 75 years old who received an inactivated influenza vaccine.

This clonotype was seen a few times. The chain has TRBV12-3 or TRBV12-4 and TRBJ2-7; D is undetermined. V was trimmed by 5 bases and J by 0 bases, leaving 29 bases between them. The CDR3 is made up of 20 amino acids. CDR3 loop: CASSLLSLVFRLVSSYEQYF. In DNA, the CDR3 is TGTGCCAGCAGTCTCCTCTCACTCGTTTTCAGACTCGTCAGCTCCTACGAGCAGTACTTC.

The chain is built from TRBV24-1 and TRBJ2-6, with 7 bases aligning to TRBD2. The junction had 9 bases not matched to a gene; V was cut back by 2 bases and J by 0 bases. Germline assignment: CDR1 KGHDR and CDR2 SFDVKD. This CDR3 is 19 amino acids long. The DNA of the CDR3 is TGTGCCACCAGTGATTCATATGGACTAGTAGGCTCTGGGGCCAACGTCCTGACTTTC. It translates to CATSDSYGLVGSGANVLTF.

This clonotype was seen repeatedly, ten times or more. The genes are TRBV11-1 and TRBJ2-7; 12 bases are shared with TRBD2. J gave up 0 bases and V 4 bases, and 10 bases lay outside the gene matches. The CDR3 runs 18 residues. Looked up from germline, CDR1 is SGHAT and CDR2 is FQDESV (reference sequence). CDR3 coding DNA: TGTGCCAGCAGCTATCCGACTAGCGGGGGTCAACCCTCCTACGAGCAGTACTTC. Its translation is CASSYPTSGGQPSYEQYF.

This chain joins TRBV30 and TRBJ2-3, with D possibly matching TRBD2 (7 bases). Trimming removed 3 bases from V and 6 bases from J, with 16 bases in between. Germline CDR1 is GTSNPN and CDR2 is SVGIG (reference sequence). CDR3 length: 14 residues. In nucleotides, the CDR3 is TGTGCCTGGAGCTGGAACGGCGGGGGCGATACGCAGTATTTT. Translating it yields CAWSWNGGGDTQYF.

The rearrangement uses TRBV20-1 and TRBJ2-1; possibly TRBD2 for D (6 bases). Per the germline V gene, CDR1 is DFQATT and CDR2 is SNEGSKA (reference sequence). V was pared by 1 base and J by 8 bases, with 18 bases between. The length of the CDR3 is 15 residues. The CDR3 DNA reads as TGCAGTGCTAGAGCCCGGAGCCAGAGGAGGGATGAGCAGTTCTTC. Its protein is CSARARSQRRDEQFF.

This clonotype was counted a few times. The rearrangement uses TRBV20-1 and TRBJ1-2; D perhaps matches TRBD1 (6 bases). The CDR3 runs 13 residues. Trimming shortened V by 3 bases and J by 5 bases, and 13 bases separated the two germline ends. Germline CDR1 DFQATT, CDR2 SNEGSKA (reference sequence). The CDR3 coding sequence is TGCAGTGCTAGTGGCAGGGACAATTATGGCTACACCTTC. This codes for CSASGRDNYGYTF.

In this sample, this clonotype turned up many times. The rearrangement links TRBV4-3 to TRBJ2-5; a possible D gene is TRBD2 (5 bases). The CDR3 sequence is 14 residues long. Trimming removed 0 bases at V and 3 bases at J, with 8 bases between. The V gene's germline CDR1 is LGHNA and CDR2 YSLEER. CDR3 DNA: TGCGCCAGCAGCCAAGACCCGAGGGAAGAGACCCAGTACTTC. Residues: CASSQDPREETQYF.

This clonotype was seen a handful of times. The chain has TRBV7-9 and TRBJ2-1, with D possibly TRBD2 on 6 matching bases. The CDR3 length is 15 residues. Trimming stripped 5 bases from V and 4 bases from J, with 15 bases between. CDR1 is SEHNR and CDR2 is FQNEAQ in the germline V gene (reference sequence). Written as DNA, the CDR3 is TGTGCCAGCAGCCCGCTCGGGGGACTGTACAATGAGCAGTTCTTC. This codes for CASSPLGGLYNEQFF.